The entry below describes one T cell receptor beta chain. Only CD45RO-negative cells positively selected for CCR7 counted as naive CD8 cells, so terminally differentiated effector memory CD45RA+ cells were excluded. Adults of Caucasian background living in Nashville, Tennessee made up all donors. Each subset's genomic DNA was shared equally among a number of immunoSEQ plates. Assay: immunoSEQ multiplex PCR; the TCRdb copy retains only in-frame clones and omits some. The table includes hundreds of thousands of clones, 96% detected once. This CDR3 region has 17 residues. V gave up 4 bases and J gave up 1 base; unmatched junction bases: 14. CDR1 is SGHDT, CDR2 YYEEEE, per germline. The data belong to a study of shared clonotypes between healthy human individuals. Study overall: Three plates each covered CD4 naive and memory; CD8 naive two, CD8 memory one.

This rearrangement joins TRBV5-6 to TRBJ2-7, with 7 bases identical to TRBD1. This clonotype was sampled from a woman in her twenties or thirties in good health. What was sequenced was naive CD8+ T cells sorted from blood. The CDR3 DNA is TGTGCCAGCAGCCCATGGACGTTCGGACAGGAGTCCTACGAGCAGTACTTC. As protein: CASSPWTFGQESYEQYF.